The TCR beta chain described here comes from a study of blood T cell repertoires in COVID-19. The overall study: COVID-19 samples from acute and convalescent phases originated in the United States, Italy and Spain. From T cells, B-cell-depleted T cells, or PBMCs came the material, which was cDNA or gDNA.

This CDR3 is 14 amino acids long. In germline, CDR1 is SGDLS, CDR2 YYNGEE. Trimming removed 2 bases at V and 0 bases at J, with 6 bases between. Study processing details: Researchers report that nucleated cell counts were estimated from reference gene primer amplification. Repertoires were generated with immunoSEQ multiplex PCR, while TCRdb's copy carries only in-frame clones and drops some. V and J calls and clone size are copied from that table; D and trimming were computed from the DNA. The sample yields roughly 250,000 clones, approximately 80% seen once. The chain joins TRBV9 to TRBJ1-3, with unresolved D. The receptor was derived from a woman in her 70s with acute or convalescent COVID-19. Sequencing was carried out using peripheral blood. The CDR3 DNA follows: TGTGCCAGCAGCGTTTACAGCTCTGGAAACACCATATATTTT. Amino acids: CASSVYSSGNTIYF.